This TCR beta chain was captured by sequencing in a study of cytomegalovirus exposure and HLA in healthy donors. Overall study findings and caveats: There were under 200 TCR beta chains listed as cytomegalovirus-associated.

Of note for this clone: Its antigen is as yet unknown.

The PCR contained 60 Vbeta and 13 Jbeta primers. Measured with immunoSEQ multiplex PCR; TCRdb has only the in-frame clones, and not every one. The sample has roughly 190,000 clones, roughly 83% seen once. Sequencing was done on a sample of PBMCs. The source of this sequence is a woman aged 45-59 years in good health and CMV-seronegative.

The CDR3 region is CAVGSRGSETQYF. DNA of the CDR3: TGTGCCGTAGGGTCTCGAGGGAGCGAGACCCAGTACTTC. The gene calls are TRBV10-3 and TRBJ2-5; a weak D match, TRBD2 (5 bases). The V end was cut by 11 bases, the J end by 5 bases, with 18 bases between. The CDR3 is made up of 13 amino acids. The germline V gene encodes CDR1 ENHRY and CDR2 SYGVKD.